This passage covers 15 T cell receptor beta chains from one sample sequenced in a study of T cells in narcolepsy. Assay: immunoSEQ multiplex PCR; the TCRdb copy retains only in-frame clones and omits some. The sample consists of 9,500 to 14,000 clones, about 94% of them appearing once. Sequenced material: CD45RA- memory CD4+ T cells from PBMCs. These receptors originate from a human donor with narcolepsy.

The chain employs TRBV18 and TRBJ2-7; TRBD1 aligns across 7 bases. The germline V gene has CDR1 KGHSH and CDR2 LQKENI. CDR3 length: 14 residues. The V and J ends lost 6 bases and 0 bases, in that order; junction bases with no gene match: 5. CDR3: CASSPGQSSYEQYF. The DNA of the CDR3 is TGTGCCAGCTCTCCGGGACAGAGCTCCTACGAGCAGTACTTC.

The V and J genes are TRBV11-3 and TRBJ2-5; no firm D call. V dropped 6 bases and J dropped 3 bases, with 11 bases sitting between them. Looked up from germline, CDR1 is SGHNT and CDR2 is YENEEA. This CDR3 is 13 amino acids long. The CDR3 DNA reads TGTGCCAGCAGGCCGGGTTTGGAAGAGACCCAGTACTTC. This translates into CASRPGLEETQYF.

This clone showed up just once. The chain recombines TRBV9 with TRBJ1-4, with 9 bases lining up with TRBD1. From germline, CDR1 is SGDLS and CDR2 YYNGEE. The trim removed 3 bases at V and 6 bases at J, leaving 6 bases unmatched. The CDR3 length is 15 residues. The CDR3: CASSEGTGSYEKLFF. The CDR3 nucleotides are TGTGCCAGCAGCGAGGGGACAGGGTCTTATGAAAAACTGTTTTTT.

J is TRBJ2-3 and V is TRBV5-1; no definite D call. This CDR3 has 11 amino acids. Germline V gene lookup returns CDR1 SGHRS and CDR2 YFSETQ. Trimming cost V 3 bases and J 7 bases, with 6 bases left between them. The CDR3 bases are TGCGCCAGCAGCTCCGTCAATACGCAGTATTTT. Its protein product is CASSSVNTQYF.

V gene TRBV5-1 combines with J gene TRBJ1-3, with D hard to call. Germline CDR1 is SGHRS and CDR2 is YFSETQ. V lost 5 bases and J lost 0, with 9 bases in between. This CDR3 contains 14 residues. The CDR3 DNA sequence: TGCGCCAGCAGGCGAGAGGGCTCTGGAAACACCATATATTTT. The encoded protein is CASRREGSGNTIYF.

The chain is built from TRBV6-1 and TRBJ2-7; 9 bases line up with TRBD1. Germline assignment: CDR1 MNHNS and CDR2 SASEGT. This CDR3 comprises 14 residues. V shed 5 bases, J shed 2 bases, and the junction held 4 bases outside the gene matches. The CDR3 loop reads CASSPGDRAYEQYF. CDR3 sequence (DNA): TGTGCCAGCAGTCCCGGGGACAGGGCCTACGAGCAGTACTTC.

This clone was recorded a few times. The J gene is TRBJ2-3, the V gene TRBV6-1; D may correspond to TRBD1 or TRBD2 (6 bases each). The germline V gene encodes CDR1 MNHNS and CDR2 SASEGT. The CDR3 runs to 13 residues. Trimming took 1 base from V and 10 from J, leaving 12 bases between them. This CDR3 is CASSEVWGAAQYF. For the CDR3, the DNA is TGTGCCAGCAGTGAAGTATGGGGGGCAGCGCAGTATTTT.

CDR3 loop: CASSPLALAGGRTSTDTQYF. In DNA, the CDR3 is TGTGCCAGCTCACCACTAGCGCTAGCGGGCGGCCGCACTAGCACAGATACGCAGTATTTT. The chain carries TRBV18 and TRBJ2-3, with 8 bases identical to TRBD2. The junction had 15 bases not matched to a gene; V was cut back by 1 base and J by 0 bases. In germline, CDR1 is KGHSH, CDR2 LQKENI. The CDR3 sequence is 20 residues long. Combining the CDR3 with reference TRBV18 and TRBJ2-3 gives the whole variable domain NAGVMQNPRHLVRRRGQEARLRCSPMKGHSHVYWYRQLPEEGLKFMVYLQKENIIDESGMPKERFSAEFPKEGPSILRIQQVVRGDSAAYFCASSPLALAGGRTSTDTQYFGPGTRLTVL.

The DNA of the CDR3 is TGTGCCAGCAGCTTGACTCATAGCGGACAAGAGACCCAGTACTTC. Amino acid sequence: CASSLTHSGQETQYF. The V call is TRBV7-2, the J call TRBJ2-5; perhaps TRBD2 as D (6 bases). Germline V CDR1 and CDR2: SGHTA, FQGNSA. This CDR3 has 15 amino acids. Trimming took 3 bases from V and 2 from J, leaving 13 bases between them.

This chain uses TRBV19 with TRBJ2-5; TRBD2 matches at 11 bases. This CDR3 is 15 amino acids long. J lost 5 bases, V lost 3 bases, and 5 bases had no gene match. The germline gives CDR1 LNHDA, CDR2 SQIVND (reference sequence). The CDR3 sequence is CASSILAGGQETQYF. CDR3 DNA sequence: TGTGCCAGTAGTATTCTAGCGGGGGGCCAGGAGACCCAGTACTTC.

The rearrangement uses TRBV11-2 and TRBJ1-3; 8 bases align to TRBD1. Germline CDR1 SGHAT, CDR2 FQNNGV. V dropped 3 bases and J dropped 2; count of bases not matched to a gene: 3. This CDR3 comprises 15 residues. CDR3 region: CASSFSDRAGNTIYF. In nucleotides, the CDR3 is TGTGCCAGCAGCTTCTCGGACAGGGCTGGAAACACCATATATTTT. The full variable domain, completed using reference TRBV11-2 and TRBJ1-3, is EAGVAQSPRYKIIEKRQSVAFWCNPISGHATLYWYQQILGQGPKLLIQFQNNGVVDDSQLPKDRFSAERLKGVDSTLKIQPAKLEDSAVYLCASSFSDRAGNTIYFGEGSWLTVV.

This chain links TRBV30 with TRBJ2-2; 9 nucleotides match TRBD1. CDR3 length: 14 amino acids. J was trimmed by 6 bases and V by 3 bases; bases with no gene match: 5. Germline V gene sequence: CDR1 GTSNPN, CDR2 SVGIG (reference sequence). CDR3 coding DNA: TGTGCCTGGAGACAGGGGGCAACAGCCGGGGAGCTGTTTTTT. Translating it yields CAWRQGATAGELFF.

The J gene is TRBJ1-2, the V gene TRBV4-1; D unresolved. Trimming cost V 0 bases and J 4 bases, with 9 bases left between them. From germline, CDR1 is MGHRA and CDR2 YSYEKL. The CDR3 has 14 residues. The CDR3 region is CASSQEGTVYGYTF. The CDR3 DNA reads TGCGCCAGCAGCCAAGAGGGTACAGTCTATGGCTACACCTTC.

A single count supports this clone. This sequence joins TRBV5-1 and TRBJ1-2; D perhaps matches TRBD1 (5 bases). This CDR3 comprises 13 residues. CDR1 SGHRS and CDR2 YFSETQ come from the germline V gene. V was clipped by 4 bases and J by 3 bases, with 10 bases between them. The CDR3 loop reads CASSIQVDYGYTF. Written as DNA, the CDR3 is TGCGCCAGCAGCATACAGGTGGACTATGGCTACACCTTC.

The CDR3: CASSQEPRPELFF. CDR3 nucleotide sequence: TGCGCCAGCAGCCAAGAACCCAGGCCAGAGCTGTTTTTT. The chain joins TRBV4-1 to TRBJ2-2, with D unclear. Germline V lookup: CDR1 MGHRA, CDR2 YSYEKL. CDR3 length: 13 amino acids. V shed 0 bases and J shed 11 bases, with 10 bases lying between them.